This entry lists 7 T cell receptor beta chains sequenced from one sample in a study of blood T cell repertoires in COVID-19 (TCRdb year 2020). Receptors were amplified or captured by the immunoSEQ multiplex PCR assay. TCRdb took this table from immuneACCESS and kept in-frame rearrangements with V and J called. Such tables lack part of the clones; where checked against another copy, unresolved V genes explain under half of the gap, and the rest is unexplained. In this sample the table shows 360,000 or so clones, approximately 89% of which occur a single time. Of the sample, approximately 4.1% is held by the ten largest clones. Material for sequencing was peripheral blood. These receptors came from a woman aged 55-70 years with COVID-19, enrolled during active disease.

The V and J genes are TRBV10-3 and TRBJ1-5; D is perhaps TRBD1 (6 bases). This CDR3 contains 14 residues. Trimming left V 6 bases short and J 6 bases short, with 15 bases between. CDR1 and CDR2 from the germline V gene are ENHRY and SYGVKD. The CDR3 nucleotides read TGTGCCATCAGGGACAGCCCTCAGGGTCAGCCCCAGCATTTT. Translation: CAIRDSPQGQPQHF.

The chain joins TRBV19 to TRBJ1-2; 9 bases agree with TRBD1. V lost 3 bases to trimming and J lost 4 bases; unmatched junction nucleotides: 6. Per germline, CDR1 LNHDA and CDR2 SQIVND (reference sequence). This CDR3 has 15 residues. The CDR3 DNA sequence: TGTGCCAGTAGTATGAGGGGACAGGGCGGCTATGGCTACACCTTC. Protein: CASSMRGQGGYGYTF.

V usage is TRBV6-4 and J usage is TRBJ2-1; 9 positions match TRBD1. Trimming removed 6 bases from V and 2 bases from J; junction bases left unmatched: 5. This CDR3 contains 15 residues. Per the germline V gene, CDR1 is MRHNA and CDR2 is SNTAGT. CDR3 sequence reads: CASRRTGGTYNEQFF. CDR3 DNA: TGTGCCAGCAGAAGAACAGGGGGCACCTACAATGAGCAGTTCTTC.

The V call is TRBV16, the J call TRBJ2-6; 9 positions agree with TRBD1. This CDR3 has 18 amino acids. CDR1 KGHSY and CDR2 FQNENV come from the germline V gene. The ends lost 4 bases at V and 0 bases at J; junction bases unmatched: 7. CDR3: CASSPGQGRGSGANVLTF. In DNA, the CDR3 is TGTGCCAGCAGCCCCGGACAGGGGAGGGGCTCTGGGGCCAACGTCCTGACTTTC.

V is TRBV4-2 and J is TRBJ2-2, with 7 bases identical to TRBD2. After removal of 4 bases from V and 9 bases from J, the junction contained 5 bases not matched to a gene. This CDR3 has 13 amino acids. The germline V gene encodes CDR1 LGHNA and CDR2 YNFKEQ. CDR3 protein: CASSLAGVRELFF. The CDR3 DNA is TGTGCCAGCAGCCTCGCGGGGGTCCGGGAGCTGTTTTTT.

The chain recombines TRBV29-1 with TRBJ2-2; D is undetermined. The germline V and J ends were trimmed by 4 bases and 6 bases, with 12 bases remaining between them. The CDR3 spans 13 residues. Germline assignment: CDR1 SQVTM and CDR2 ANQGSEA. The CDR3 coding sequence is TGCAGCGTTGCAGTCAACCGGGCCGGGGAGCTGTTTTTT. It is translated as CSVAVNRAGELFF.

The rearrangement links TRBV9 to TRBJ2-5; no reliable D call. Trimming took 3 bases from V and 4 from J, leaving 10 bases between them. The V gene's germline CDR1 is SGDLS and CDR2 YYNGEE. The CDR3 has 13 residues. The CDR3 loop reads CASSALPGETQYF. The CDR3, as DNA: TGTGCCAGCAGCGCGCTTCCGGGAGAGACCCAGTACTTC.